The rows below give T cell receptor beta chains drawn from one sample of a study of T cells after yellow fever vaccination. One entry per CDR3 protein results from TCRdb running MiXCR on the 5' RACE reads. The table lists roughly 520,000 distinct CDR3 sequences, 21% of them singletons, with roughly a sixth in the top ten. Material: PBMCs, obtained less than 25 days after the first yellow fever vaccination. The receptors stem from a man aged 18 to 30 who received the YFV17D yellow fever vaccine. Both conserved end residues are part of each CDR3. The D gene is left open where the match is weak. Clone size, where shown, is once, few, many, or a class for clones that have expanded.

d_call,j_call,v_call,clone_size,cdr3_length,cdr3_aa,cdr3_nt
TRBD1,TRBJ1-5,TRBV7-9,few,15,CASSQDREGGQPQHF,TGTGCCAGCAGCCAAGACAGGGAGGGAGGTCAGCCCCAGCATTTT
TRBD2,TRBJ2-7,TRBV12-3/TRBV12-4,few,15,CASSLAGLAGDEQYF,TGTGCCAGCAGTTTAGCTGGACTAGCGGGGGACGAGCAGTACTTC
.,TRBJ1-6,TRBV4-3,.,14,CASSSGSMVSPLHF,TGCGCCAGCAGTTCCGGGAGCATGGTTTCACCCCTCCACTTT
TRBD2,TRBJ2-3,TRBV18,.,15,CASSAQSGRGDTQYF,TGTGCCAGCTCAGCACAGAGCGGGAGAGGAGATACGCAGTATTTT
.,TRBJ2-4,TRBV20-1,.,12,CSARTDKNIQYF,TGCAGTGCAAGGACAGATAAAAACATTCAGTACTTC
.,TRBJ2-6,TRBV9,few,15,CASSVEGSGANVLTF,TGTGCCAGCAGCGTAGAAGGCTCTGGGGCCAACGTCCTGACTTTC
.,TRBJ2-3,TRBV3-1,.,13,CASSTRGVDTQYF,TGTGCCAGCAGCACCCGGGGTGTGGATACGCAGTATTTT
.,TRBJ2-3,TRBV6-1,.,13,CASTRGAADTQYF,TGTGCCAGCACCCGGGGGGCCGCAGATACGCAGTATTTT
.,TRBJ1-1,TRBV14,.,14,CASSPGIRNTEAFF,TGTGCCAGCAGCCCCGGTATCAGGAACACTGAAGCTTTCTTT
.,TRBJ1-2,TRBV7-9,.,13,CASRIGGPDGYTF,TGTGCCAGCAGGATCGGGGGGCCCGATGGCTACACCTTC
.,TRBJ2-3,TRBV12-3/TRBV12-4,.,11,CAVSSTDTQYF,TGTGCCGTTTCTAGCACAGATACGCAGTATTTT
.,TRBJ1-2,TRBV5-1,few,16,CASSLHRQSTTYGYTF,TGCGCCAGCAGCTTACATCGACAGTCTACTACCTATGGCTACACCTTC
.,TRBJ1-5,TRBV20-1,.,14,CSAREGAGDQPQHF,TGCAGTGCTAGAGAAGGGGCCGGCGATCAGCCCCAGCATTTT
.,TRBJ1-2,TRBV5-6,few,14,CASSLDRHNYGYTF,TGTGCCAGCAGCCTCGACAGGCACAACTATGGCTACACCTTC
.,TRBJ2-2,TRBV7-9,few,14,CASSTPGNTGELFF,TGTGCCAGCAGCACCCCAGGGAACACCGGGGAGCTGTTTTTT
TRBD1,TRBJ1-2,TRBV7-2,.,14,CASSSPARGHGYTF,TGTGCCAGCAGCTCTCCTGCCAGGGGGCATGGCTACACCTTC
.,TRBJ2-7,TRBV9,.,16,CASSVGRAGSSYEQYF,TGTGCCAGCAGCGTAGGCCGTGCGGGGAGCTCCTACGAGCAGTACTTC
.,TRBJ1-1,TRBV6-5,few,15,CASSPPGGIFSEAFF,TGTGCCAGCAGTCCTCCCGGTGGTATTTTTTCTGAAGCTTTCTTT
.,TRBJ2-2,TRBV4-3,few,14,CASSQNRVAGELFF,TGCGCCAGCAGCCAAAACAGGGTGGCCGGGGAGCTGTTTTTT
TRBD2,TRBJ2-3,TRBV29-1,few,15,CSANGLAGLTDTQYF,TGCAGCGCCAACGGACTAGCGGGGCTCACAGATACGCAGTATTTT
TRBD1,TRBJ2-5,TRBV10-3,.,14,CAISESPGQEVQYF,TGTGCCATCAGTGAGTCCCCGGGACAGGAGGTCCAGTACTTC
TRBD2,TRBJ2-3,TRBV4-3,.,16,CASSPGVTSGADTQYF,TGCGCCAGCAGCCCTGGGGTGACTAGCGGGGCAGATACGCAGTATTTT
.,TRBJ2-3,TRBV27,few,16,CASSLIQTSSTDTQYF,TGTGCCAGCAGTTTAATCCAGACGTCTTCCACAGATACGCAGTATTTT
TRBD1,TRBJ2-2,TRBV10-3,few,16,CAIRNIQGAGTGELFF,TGTGCCATCAGGAACATACAGGGGGCAGGCACCGGGGAGCTGTTTTTT
.,TRBJ2-7,TRBV2,few,12,CASRTRQYEQYF,TGTGCCAGCAGGACCAGGCAGTACGAGCAGTACTTC
.,TRBJ2-6,TRBV20-1,.,14,CSARGISGANVLTF,TGCAGTGCTAGAGGCATTTCTGGGGCCAACGTCCTGACTTTC
.,TRBJ1-3,TRBV20-1,.,13,CSARDFPGNTIYF,TGCAGTGCTAGAGATTTCCCTGGAAACACCATATATTTT
.,TRBJ1-2,TRBV7-2,.,14,CASSPFQANYGYTF,TGTGCCAGCAGCCCCTTCCAGGCTAACTATGGCTACACCTTC
.,TRBJ1-5,TRBV6-1,.,15,CASIQQRGLNQPQHF,TGTGCCAGCATCCAACAAAGGGGGTTGAATCAGCCCCAGCATTTT
.,TRBJ1-5,TRBV29-1,.,13,CSVVGSENQPQHF,TGCAGCGTTGTCGGCAGTGAGAATCAGCCCCAGCATTTT
TRBD1,TRBJ1-1,TRBV10-1,.,16,CASRGQGQVLGTEAFF,TGCGCCAGCCGAGGACAGGGCCAAGTTTTGGGCACTGAAGCTTTCTTT
TRBD2,TRBJ2-3,TRBV9,.,18,CASSVGASGGSGTDTQYF,TGTGCCAGCAGCGTAGGAGCTAGCGGGGGGAGCGGCACAGATACGCAGTATTTT
TRBD2,TRBJ2-2,TRBV4-3,.,18,CASSQDSLAGGNTGELFF,TGCGCCAGCAGCCAAGATTCGCTAGCGGGGGGGAACACCGGGGAGCTGTTTTTT
.,TRBJ2-1,TRBV5-6,few,14,CASRMIRPTEEQFF,TGTGCCAGCAGGATGATCAGGCCTACAGAGGAGCAGTTCTTC
.,TRBJ1-1,TRBV18,.,13,CASSPGDGTEAFF,TGTGCCAGCTCACCAGGGGATGGCACTGAAGCTTTCTTT
TRBD1,TRBJ2-3,TRBV24-1,few,17,CATSDTGQGGHSDTQYF,TGTGCCACCAGTGATACAGGACAGGGGGGCCATAGTGATACGCAGTATTTT
.,TRBJ1-3,TRBV5-8,.,15,CASSFQMSKGNTIYF,.
.,TRBJ2-1,TRBV3-1,few,15,CASSGLAGSYNEQFF,TGTGCCAGCAGCGGGTTGGCGGGGTCCTACAATGAGCAGTTCTTC
.,TRBJ1-3,TRBV6-5,few,12,CASSQPGYTIYF,TGTGCCAGCAGCCAACCCGGTTACACCATATATTTT
TRBD1,TRBJ1-2,TRBV2,.,12,CASGGTGFGYTF,TGTGCCAGCGGCGGGACAGGGTTTGGCTACACCTTC
TRBD1,TRBJ2-7,TRBV25-1,.,16,CASSELEGQSNYEQYF,TGTGCCAGCAGTGAATTAGAGGGACAGTCCAACTACGAGCAGTACTTC